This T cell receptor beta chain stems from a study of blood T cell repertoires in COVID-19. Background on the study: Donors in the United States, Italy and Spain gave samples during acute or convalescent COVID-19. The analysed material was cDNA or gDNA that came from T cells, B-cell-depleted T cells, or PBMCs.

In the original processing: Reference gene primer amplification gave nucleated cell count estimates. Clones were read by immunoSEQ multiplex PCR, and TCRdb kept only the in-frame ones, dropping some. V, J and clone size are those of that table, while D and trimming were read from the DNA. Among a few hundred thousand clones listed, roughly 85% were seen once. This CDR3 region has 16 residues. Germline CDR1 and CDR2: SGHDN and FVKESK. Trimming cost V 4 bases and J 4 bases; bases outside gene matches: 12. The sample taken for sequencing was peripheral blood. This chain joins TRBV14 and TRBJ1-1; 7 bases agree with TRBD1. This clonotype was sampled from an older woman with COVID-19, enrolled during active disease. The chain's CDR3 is CASSPLFHRGGTEAFF. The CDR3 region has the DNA TGTGCCAGCAGCCCACTTTTCCACAGGGGTGGCACTGAAGCTTTCTTT.